What follows is one TCR beta chain and its context. Repertoires were generated with immunoSEQ multiplex PCR, while TCRdb's copy carries only in-frame clones and drops some. The repertoire holds about 170,000 clones, roughly 84% seen once, with around 6.9% in the top ten. These data originate in a study of blood T cell repertoires in COVID-19. V was trimmed by 4 bases and J by 0 bases, leaving 11 bases between them. The CDR3 extends over 14 amino acids. Germline assignment: CDR1 SGHNT and CDR2 YYREEE (reference sequence). The source of this sequence is a man aged 80 or over with COVID-19, enrolled during active disease. The sample taken for sequencing was peripheral blood. This chain links TRBV5-4 with TRBJ2-7; a weak D match, TRBD1 (5 bases). CDR3 sequence reads: CASSQTVSSYEQYF. DNA of the CDR3: TGTGCCAGCAGCCAGACAGTTAGCTCCTACGAGCAGTACTTC.